This T cell receptor (beta chain) is from a study of OX40 agonist ivuxolimab in advanced cancers. Deletions cut 0 bases from V and 2 bases from J, with 7 bases between. Germline loops: CDR1 SGDLS, CDR2 YYNGEE. This CDR3 is 14 amino acids long. Note on this clone: Its target is not known.

Method: immunoSEQ multiplex PCR; TCRdb's copy keeps in-frame clones and lacks some. The table shows about 35,000 clones, with about 80% occurring only once. General study results and limits: More expanded clones were seen, on average, in CD8+ T cells than in CD4+.

Sample: CD4+ or CD8+ T cells sorted from blood, taken in a trial of the OX40 agonist ivuxolimab. The sequence was collected from an adult with an advanced solid tumor such as melanoma, head and neck, liver or kidney cancer. This chain connects TRBV9 to TRBJ2-3; D is undetermined. In DNA, the CDR3 is TGTGCCAGCAGCGTAGGCCATTACACAGATACGCAGTATTTT. Its translation: CASSVGHYTDTQYF.